The 32 T cell receptor beta chains below were found in one sample sequenced in a study of cytomegalovirus exposure and HLA in healthy donors. This PCR relied on a set of 60 Vbeta primers and 13 Jbeta primers. The data were produced by immunoSEQ multiplex PCR, yet TCRdb's version contains in-frame clones alone and is incomplete. The sample contains roughly 230,000 clones, around 84% of which appear only once. Input material: PBMCs. The receptors derive from a girl aged 2 to 10 in good health and CMV-seronegative.

This clone has just a few counts. Here the CDR3 reads CASSRAGEVTYEQYF. CDR3 DNA: TGTGCCAGTAGTCGGGCGGGAGAGGTAACCTACGAGCAGTACTTC. The chain links TRBV19 to TRBJ2-7; 7 bases fit TRBD2. J lost 2 bases, V lost 5 bases, and 9 bases had no gene match. Germline CDR1 and CDR2: LNHDA and SQIVND (reference sequence). This CDR3 region has 15 residues.

This clone was counted a single time. Other DNA sequences in the sample encode the same CDR3. The rearrangement links TRBV2 to TRBJ1-5; 8 bases are shared with TRBD1. The CDR3 has 14 amino acids. The V segment lost 6 bases and the J segment 2 bases; nucleotides outside the gene matches: 3. Germline-derived CDR1 and CDR2 are SNHLY and FYNNEI. CDR3 bases: TGTGCCAGCAGCGTACAGGGGGGCAATCAGCCCCAGCATTTT. This sequence encodes CASSVQGGNQPQHF.

V usage is TRBV2 and J usage is TRBJ1-2, with D perhaps TRBD1 (5 bases). V shed 10 bases and J shed 7 bases, with 22 bases lying between them. There are 14 residues in the CDR3. Germline V gene data show CDR1 as SNHLY and CDR2 as FYNNEI. The CDR3 region has the DNA TGTGCCACCCAGACAGCCCCCCTGGACGGTGGCTACACCTTC. This gives the protein CATQTAPLDGGYTF.

The J gene is TRBJ2-7, the V gene TRBV28; maybe TRBD1 (6 bases). The germline CDR1 and CDR2 sequences are MDHEN and SYDVKM. The V gene lost 2 bases and the J gene lost 3 bases, with 8 bases spanning the gap. This CDR3 has 13 residues. The CDR3 bases are TGTGCCAGCAGTTTAACAGGGATCTACGAGCAGTACTTC. It codes for CASSLTGIYEQYF.

The gene calls are TRBV27 and TRBJ1-2; possibly TRBD1 for D (6 bases). V lost 3 bases to trimming and J lost 4 bases, with 15 bases between them. The germline CDR1 and CDR2 sequences are MNHEY and SMNVEV (reference sequence). CDR3 length equals 15 residues. As DNA, the CDR3 is TGTGCCAGCAGTTTCGATTGGGGGCGCGGCTATGGCTACACCTTC. Protein: CASSFDWGRGYGYTF.

The CDR3 here is CAWSGGGAYGYTF. The DNA for the CDR3 is TGTGCCTGGAGTGGAGGGGGAGCGTATGGCTACACCTTC. The chain is built from TRBV30 and TRBJ1-2, with TRBD1 as a possible D gene (6 bases). Germline CDR1 reads GTSNPN; CDR2 reads SVGIG (reference sequence). The CDR3 length is 13 residues. Deletions cut 1 base from V and 5 bases from J, with 11 bases between.

V usage is TRBV7-5 and J usage is TRBJ1-5; the D call of TRBD1 is as the table states it, not checked on the DNA. TRBV7-5 is listed as a pseudogene. CDR3 length equals 18 residues. For the CDR3, the DNA is TGTGTCAGAAGCTCGTCAGGTGTAGGCCATATGGGCAATCAGCCCCAGCATTTT. Amino acids: CVRSSSGVGHMGNQPQHF.

This clone was found once. This rearrangement joins TRBV2 to TRBJ2-3, with D perhaps TRBD1 (5 bases). CDR3 length: 14 residues. Germline V gene sequence: CDR1 SNHLY, CDR2 FYNNEI. The V end was cut by 4 bases, the J end by 2 bases, with 10 bases between. The chain's CDR3 is CASSGQNSTDTQYF. In nucleotides, the CDR3 is TGTGCCAGCAGTGGACAGAACTCCACAGATACGCAGTATTTT.

This clone was observed a few times. The chain recombines TRBV10-1 with TRBJ2-1, with a possible D match to TRBD1 (5 bases). Germline V gene data show CDR1 as WNHNN and CDR2 as SYGVQD (reference sequence). Trimming pared 7 bases from V and 8 bases from J, leaving 21 bases between. The CDR3 sequence is 15 residues long. For the CDR3, the DNA is TGCGCCAGCAAGTTGAAAAGGGGCCAAGGGGATGAGCAGTTCTTC. Residues: CASKLKRGQGDEQFF.

This rearrangement joins TRBV19 to TRBJ2-1; D might be TRBD1 (5 bases). CDR1 is LNHDA and CDR2 is SQIVND in the germline V gene (reference sequence). The CDR3 covers 12 residues. The V end lost 4 bases, the J end lost 6 bases, and 7 bases lay between the germline ends. CDR3 sequence reads: CASSTQGNEQFF. DNA of the CDR3: TGTGCCAGTAGTACTCAGGGCAATGAGCAGTTCTTC. The full variable domain, with the rest looked up from reference TRBV19 and TRBJ2-1, is DGGITQSPKYLFRKEGQNVTLSCEQNLNHDAMYWYRQDPGQGLRLIYYSQIVNDFQKGDIAEGYSVSREKKESFPLTVTSAQKNPTAFYLCASSTQGNEQFFGPGTRLTVL.

The chain joins TRBV7-2 to TRBJ2-1; TRBD2 might be the D (6 bases). Trimming took off 4 bases at V and 3 bases at J, with 13 bases between the two ends. The CDR3 runs 15 residues. Germline V gene lookup returns CDR1 SGHTA and CDR2 FQGNSA. The CDR3 reads CASSSSPSVYNEQFF. The CDR3 DNA sequence: TGTGCCAGCAGCTCGTCTCCTAGCGTCTACAATGAGCAGTTCTTC.

This rearrangement joins TRBV6-5 to TRBJ2-7; 7 bases map to TRBD1. Germline V gene sequence: CDR1 MNHEY, CDR2 SVGAGI. J was trimmed by 6 bases and V by 2 bases; bases with no gene match: 10. This CDR3 spans 15 amino acids. CDR3 in amino acids: CASSYGNRGRSEQYF. The CDR3 DNA sequence: TGTGCCAGCAGTTACGGAAACAGGGGAAGGAGCGAGCAGTACTTC.

This clone was recorded a few times. The CDR3 is CASSLEEGQVNTEAFF. DNA for the CDR3: TGCGCCAGCAGCTTGGAAGAGGGTCAAGTGAACACTGAAGCTTTCTTT. V is TRBV5-1 and J is TRBJ1-1; D gene unclear. The germline V gene encodes CDR1 SGHRS and CDR2 YFSETQ. CDR3 length equals 16 residues. V shed 0 bases and J shed 0 bases, with 12 bases lying between them.

This chain joins TRBV5-1 and TRBJ2-5, with 15 nucleotides matching TRBD2. Matching the DNA end better, TRBJ2-7 makes the J call doubtful. The CDR3 is 17 residues long. Germline-derived CDR1 and CDR2 are SGHRS and YFSETQ. In DNA, the CDR3 is TGCGCCAGCAGCTTTTCGGGACTAGCGGGAGGAGTATACGAGCAGTACTTC. Translation gives CASSFSGLAGGVYEQYF.

The chain recombines TRBV11-3 with TRBJ2-5; TRBD1 agrees at 7 bases. There are 15 residues in the CDR3. Germline trimming cut 5 bases from V and 2 bases from J; bases unmatched to any gene: 8. Germline V gene sequence: CDR1 SGHNT, CDR2 YENEEA. CDR3 sequence (DNA): TGTGCCAGCAGCACCGGGACAGTTGAGCAAGAGACCCAGTACTTC. It is translated as CASSTGTVEQETQYF. Variable domain in full (rest from reference TRBV11-3 and TRBJ2-5): EAGVVQSPRYKIIEKKQPVAFWCNPISGHNTLYWYLQNLGQGPELLIRYENEEAVDDSQLPKDRFSAERLKGVDSTLKIQPAELGDSAVYLCASSTGTVEQETQYFGPGTRLLVL.

The V call is TRBV28, the J call TRBJ1-4; D uncertain. There are 14 residues in the CDR3. The germline CDR1 and CDR2 sequences are MDHEN and SYDVKM. V lost 3 bases and J 8 bases, leaving 13 bases between the germline ends. As DNA, the CDR3 is TGTGCCAGCAGTTTGCCCCGGAGAGCCGAAAAACTGTTTTTT. This codes for CASSLPRRAEKLFF.

V gene TRBV4-1 combines with J gene TRBJ1-5; D remains unclear. The CDR3 has 17 residues. V was shortened by 0 bases and J by 4 bases, with 16 bases between the two germline ends. From germline, CDR1 is MGHRA and CDR2 YSYEKL. The CDR3 loop is CASSQEKFVRRNQPQHF. In nucleotides, the CDR3 is TGCGCCAGCAGCCAAGAAAAATTCGTAAGGAGGAATCAGCCCCAGCATTTT.

CDR3 nucleotide sequence: TGTGCCAGCAGCGCACAGGGATGGACTGAAGCTTTCTTT. This gives the protein CASSAQGWTEAFF. V and J are TRBV9 and TRBJ1-1; perhaps TRBD1 as D (6 bases). In germline, CDR1 is SGDLS, CDR2 YYNGEE. Between the trimmed V and J ends, which lost 3 bases and 5 bases, there was a span of 11 bases. CDR3 length equals 13 residues.

This chain links TRBV6-5 with TRBJ2-7, with 9 bases lining up with TRBD2. This CDR3 is 16 amino acids long. V was pared by 0 bases and J by 3 bases, with 6 bases of the junction left unmatched. The germline V gene has CDR1 MNHEY and CDR2 SVGAGI. CDR3 loop: CASSYSTSGPFYEQYF. The CDR3 DNA reads as TGTGCCAGCAGTTACTCAACTAGCGGGCCTTTCTACGAGCAGTACTTC.

A few counts support this clone. This chain joins TRBV7-9 and TRBJ1-2, with D hard to call. This CDR3 contains 13 residues. Germline V gene lookup returns CDR1 SEHNR and CDR2 FQNEAQ (reference sequence). Deletions cut 7 bases from V and 8 bases from J, with 17 bases between. For the CDR3, the DNA is TGTGCCAGCACCATTGACGGGGTAGGAGGCTACACCTTC. The encoded protein is CASTIDGVGGYTF.

The chain couples TRBV4-2 to TRBJ1-4, with D possibly matching TRBD1 (5 bases). There are 16 residues in the CDR3. V lost 0 bases to trimming and J lost 8 bases, with 16 bases between them. In germline, CDR1 is LGHNA, CDR2 YNFKEQ. CDR3 sequence (DNA): TGTGCCAGCAGCCAAGATTATGAAGGGGTGAGGGAAAAACTGTTTTTT. Protein: CASSQDYEGVREKLFF.

The chain recombines TRBV6-1 with TRBJ2-2; 8 nucleotides line up with TRBD1. Trimming at V came to 2 bases and at J to 5 bases, leaving 19 bases not matched to a gene. CDR1 and CDR2 from the germline V gene are MNHNS and SASEGT. The CDR3 loop spans 20 amino acids. CDR3 residues: CASSERRKSRETGVTGELFF. The CDR3 DNA reads TGTGCCAGCAGTGAAAGGAGGAAGTCTCGGGAGACAGGGGTTACCGGGGAGCTGTTTTTT.

This clone was picked up one time. V gene TRBV25-1 combines with J gene TRBJ1-2; 10 bases agree with TRBD1. This CDR3 is 14 amino acids long. Germline V gives CDR1 MGHDK, CDR2 SYGVNS. V was clipped by 4 bases and J by 8 bases; unmatched bases: 7. The CDR3 DNA reads TGTGCCAGCAGTGCCGGGACAGGGGAGGAGGGCTACACCTTC. Its protein is CASSAGTGEEGYTF.

This clone was counted a single time. The CDR3 DNA reads as TGTGCCAGCAGCTTTAGCGGGAGGGCAAGGCAAGAGACCCAGTACTTC. It translates to CASSFSGRARQETQYF. The V call is TRBV13, the J call TRBJ2-5; 11 nucleotides match TRBD2. Germline CDR1 and CDR2: PRHDT and FYEKMQ (reference sequence). This CDR3 has 16 residues. Unmatched junction bases numbered 5, after V lost 3 bases and J lost 2 bases.

The gene calls are TRBV6-5 and TRBJ2-3; D gene unclear. This CDR3 region has 14 residues. Trimming took 8 bases from V and 1 from J, leaving 13 bases between them. Germline CDR1 MNHEY, CDR2 SVGAGI. In nucleotides, the CDR3 is TGTGCCAGCGCTTTGTTGGTAGGCACAGATACGCAGTATTTT. It encodes CASALLVGTDTQYF.

J is TRBJ2-1 and V is TRBV5-1; 11 bases fit TRBD2. Germline trimming cut 0 bases from V and 10 bases from J; bases unmatched to any gene: 3. Germline-derived CDR1 and CDR2 are SGHRS and YFSETQ. The CDR3 totals 14 residues. The CDR3 coding sequence is TGCGCCAGCAGCTTGGTAGCGGGAGGGGGCGAGCAGTTCTTC. This translates into CASSLVAGGGEQFF.

For this clone: The same CDR3 can be traced to other DNA sequences in this sample. The chain employs TRBV10-3 and TRBJ2-7, with D possibly TRBD2 on 5 matching bases. CDR3 size: 13 residues. The V end lost 2 bases, the J end lost 6 bases, and 11 bases lay between the germline ends. The germline gives CDR1 ENHRY, CDR2 SYGVKD. The CDR3 here is CAISEGASGEQYF. The CDR3 DNA follows: TGTGCCATCAGTGAGGGAGCGAGCGGCGAGCAGTACTTC.

The chain links TRBV6-1 to TRBJ2-1; D unclear. There are 14 residues in the CDR3. The V gene's germline CDR1 is MNHNS and CDR2 SASEGT. Trimming pared 7 bases from V and 2 bases from J, leaving 12 bases between. The chain's CDR3 is CASIIGGPYNEQFF. The CDR3 DNA reads TGTGCCAGCATCATTGGCGGCCCCTACAATGAGCAGTTCTTC.

This rearrangement joins TRBV2 to TRBJ2-2; TRBD1 is a possible D gene (5 bases). There are 14 residues in the CDR3. CDR1 and CDR2 from the germline V gene are SNHLY and FYNNEI. V lost 10 bases, J lost 0 bases, and 12 bases lay in between. In nucleotides, the CDR3 is TGTGCCACAAGCAGGGAATCGAACACCGGGGAGCTGTTTTTT. Its translation is CATSRESNTGELFF. Using reference TRBV2 and TRBJ2-2 for the parts outside the CDR3, the full variable domain is EPEVTQTPSHQVTQMGQEVILRCVPISNHLYFYWYRQILGQKVEFLVSFYNNEISEKSEIFDDQFSVERPDGSNFTLKIRSTKLEDSAMYFCATSRESNTGELFFGEGSRLTVL.

Written as DNA, the CDR3 is TGTGCCAGCAGTGAAGCAGGGAGGGCTGAAGCTTTCTTT. Protein: CASSEAGRAEAFF. V and J are TRBV6-1 and TRBJ1-1; D gene uncertain. The V end was cut by 0 bases, the J end by 6 bases, with 8 bases between. Per germline, CDR1 MNHNS and CDR2 SASEGT. The CDR3 extends over 13 amino acids.

J is TRBJ1-2 and V is TRBV5-4; D gene uncertain. CDR1 and CDR2 from the germline V gene are SGHNT and YYREEE (reference sequence). This CDR3 is 13 amino acids long. Trimming stripped 0 bases from V and 4 bases from J, with 7 bases between. CDR3: CASSLDSLYGYTF. In nucleotides, the CDR3 is TGTGCCAGCAGCTTGGACAGTCTCTATGGCTACACCTTC. The full variable domain, in which reference TRBV5-4 and TRBJ1-2 provide the parts outside the CDR3, is ETGVTQSPTHLIKTRGQQVTLRCSSQSGHNTVSWYQQALGQGPQFIFQYYREEENGRGNFPPRFSGLQFPNYSSELNVNALELDDSALYLCASSLDSLYGYTFGSGTRLTVV.

The chain links TRBV7-6 to TRBJ2-3, with TRBD1 matching over 8 bases. The V segment lost 6 bases and the J segment 4 bases; nucleotides outside the gene matches: 9. The germline V gene encodes CDR1 SGHVS and CDR2 FNYEAQ. The CDR3 runs 15 residues. The CDR3 reads CASSTFQGAPDTQYF. The CDR3 DNA sequence: TGTGCCAGCAGTACCTTTCAGGGGGCCCCAGATACGCAGTATTTT. Supplemented by reference TRBV7-6 and TRBJ2-3, the full variable domain reads GAGVSQSPRYKVTKRGQDVALRCDPISGHVSLYWYRQALGQGPEFLTYFNYEAQQDKSGLPNDRFSAERPEGSISTLTIQRTEQRDSAMYRCASSTFQGAPDTQYFGPGTRLTVL.